These T cell receptor beta chains were read from a single sample in a study of CXCR3-negative and CXCR3-positive naive CD8 T cells. TCRdb reprocessed the 5' RACE reads and stores each CDR3 protein as one record, lacking DNA. The table lists approximately 56,000 distinct CDR3 sequences. The material sequenced was memory CD8+ T cells from blood. Receptor source: a human donor in good health. Some clones in this sample may be carry-over from other donors' samples. Both conserved end residues are part of each CDR3.

V: TRBV29-1
J: TRBJ2-7
CDR3: CSTSGQGPYEQYF

V: TRBV29-1
J: TRBJ2-2
CDR3: CSGRENGELFF

V: TRBV28
J: TRBJ2-7
CDR3: CASSAGTRGGEQYF

V: TRBV29-1
J: TRBJ2-2
CDR3: CSVEDRGYNSGELFF

V: TRBV20-1
J: TRBJ2-7
CDR3: CSASVGYEQYF

V: TRBV28
J: TRBJ2-1
CDR3: CASIGQGSSYNEQFF

V: TRBV29-1
J: TRBJ1-2
CDR3: CSVEDLGINYGYTF

V: TRBV29-1
J: TRBJ1-1
CDR3: CSVGGGVGTEAFF

V: TRBV6-2/TRBV6-3
J: TRBJ2-2
CDR3: CASKERGVTNTGELFF

V: TRBV15
J: TRBJ2-3
CDR3: CATGTSGGADTQYF

V: TRBV4-1
J: TRBJ2-7
CDR3: CASSQRTESEQYF

V: TRBV29-1
J: TRBJ2-5
CDR3: CSVEGETGVQETQYF

V: TRBV20-1
J: TRBJ1-1
CDR3: CSARVGQVEAFF

V: TRBV7-9
J: TRBJ2-7
CDR3: CASSQGTGGYYEQYF

V: TRBV19
J: TRBJ1-3
CDR3: CASSISAVSGNTIYF

V: TRBV12-3/TRBV12-4
J: TRBJ1-5
CDR3: CASTTDGTGGNQPQHF

V: TRBV14
J: TRBJ2-7
CDR3: CASSQDGGWGYEQYF

V: TRBV21-1
J: TRBJ2-1
CDR3: CASSKYAPGELSSYNEQFF

V: TRBV3-1
J: TRBJ2-3
CDR3: CASSQARLAGLTDTQYF

V: TRBV7-9
J: TRBJ2-1
CDR3: CASRSLRDEQFF

V: TRBV29-1
J: TRBJ2-2
CDR3: CSVTGGDTGELFF

V: TRBV7-2
J: TRBJ2-6
CDR3: CASSWLRDRGFWGANVLTF

V: TRBV7-9
J: TRBJ2-5
CDR3: CASSLSGGQETQYF

V: TRBV19
J: TRBJ1-1
CDR3: CASRLKTVEYTEAFF

V: TRBV7-2
J: TRBJ2-7
CDR3: CASSGAYEQYF

V: TRBV12-3/TRBV12-4
J: TRBJ2-5
CDR3: CASSLIRGPEETQYF

V: TRBV20-1
J: TRBJ2-1
CDR3: CSATQGTSGSDEQFF

V: TRBV28
J: TRBJ2-7
CDR3: CAASGAAASYEQYF

V: TRBV4-1
J: TRBJ1-1
CDR3: CASSLDGGLPYAFF

V: TRBV6-5
J: TRBJ2-3
CDR3: CASSYSQGTDTQYF

V: TRBV20-1
J: TRBJ2-1
CDR3: CSARVRGRYNEQFF

V: TRBV11-2
J: TRBJ2-1
CDR3: CASSLAFHNEQFF